This entry lists 16 T cell receptor beta chains sequenced from one sample in a study of early T cells in non-severe SARS-CoV-2 infection. TCRdb called the 5' RACE reads again in MiXCR, with one record for every CDR3 protein. The profile shows tens of thousands of distinct CDR3 sequences, around 7% of them singletons. Input material: whole blood. The source of these receptors is an adult who was a healthcare worker with PCR-confirmed SARS-CoV-2 infection or an uninfected control (not recorded which).

This clonotype was seen repeatedly, ten times or more. V is TRBV12-3 or TRBV12-4 and J is TRBJ1-6; perhaps TRBD1 as D (5 bases). Trimming left V 2 bases short and J 9 bases short, with 14 bases between. CDR3 size: 15 residues. As DNA, the CDR3 is TGTGCCAGCAGTTTATCGACTCCTGGGGCTTCACCCCTCCACTTT. Its protein product is CASSLSTPGASPLHF.

The J gene is TRBJ1-1, the V gene TRBV7-3, with no clear D. V was cut by 2 bases and J by 5 bases, with 15 bases left in between. CDR1 and CDR2 (germline): SGHTA, FQGTGA. The CDR3 extends over 15 amino acids. CDR3 loop: CASSLEGPSSTEAFF. For the CDR3, the DNA is TGTGCCAGCAGCTTAGAGGGCCCGTCAAGTACTGAAGCTTTCTTT. Full variable domain (rest looked up from reference TRBV7-3 and TRBJ1-1): GAGVSQTPSNKVTEKGKYVELRCDPISGHTALYWYRQSLGQGPEFLIYFQGTGAADDSGLPNDRFFAVRPEGSVSTLKIQRTERGDSAVYLCASSLEGPSSTEAFFGQGTRLTVV.

This clonotype was observed many times. This chain connects TRBV5-1 to TRBJ1-6; weak D call: TRBD1 (5 bases). The CDR3 consists of 15 residues. The V and J ends lost 2 bases and 5 bases respectively, with 11 bases between them. Looked up from germline, CDR1 is SGHRS and CDR2 is YFSETQ. The CDR3 DNA follows: TGCGCCAGCAGCTTTGAGACAGCCAATAATTCACCCCTCCACTTT. Its protein product is CASSFETANNSPLHF. Full variable domain (missing parts from reference TRBV5-1 and TRBJ1-6): KAGVTQTPRYLIKTRGQQVTLSCSPISGHRSVSWYQQTPGQGLQFLFEYFSETQRNKGNFPGRFSGRQFSNSRSEMNVSTLELGDSALYLCASSFETANNSPLHFGNGTRLTVT.

This clonotype was found a few times. DNA for the CDR3: TGTGCCAGCAATTTTTCGGACAGGGTGAACGAGTACTTC. Its translation is CASNFSDRVNEYF. The chain has TRBV6-9 and TRBJ2-7; 8 nucleotides line up with TRBD1. V was pared by 7 bases and J by 11 bases, with 13 bases of the junction left unmatched. The CDR3 totals 13 residues. The germline V gene has CDR1 MNHGY and CDR2 SVAAGI.

The chain joins TRBV30 to TRBJ1-2; the D is unclear. The CDR3 is 15 residues long. CDR1 and CDR2 from the germline V gene are GTSNPN and SVGIG (reference sequence). Trimming stripped 1 base from V and 1 base from J, with 13 bases between. CDR3 protein: CAWSAGQSSNYGYTF. The CDR3 DNA reads TGTGCCTGGAGTGCTGGCCAGAGCAGTAACTATGGCTACACCTTC.

This clonotype has ten or more counts. The DNA for the CDR3 is TGTGCCAGAAGCTTAGTCCCGGGACAGGTTCTGCGCACAGATACGCAGTATTTT. Translating gives CARSLVPGQVLRTDTQYF. The V gene is TRBV5-3, the J gene TRBJ2-3; 8 nucleotides align to TRBD1. TRBV5-3 is labeled an ORF, and its function is uncertain. Trimming cost V 2 bases and J 1 base; bases outside gene matches: 12. This CDR3 region has 18 residues.

This clonotype was seen ten or more times. The gene calls are TRBV5-1 and TRBJ2-5; unclear D gene. Germline V CDR1 and CDR2: SGHRS, YFSETQ. Trimming removed 0 bases from V and 4 bases from J, with 19 bases in between. CDR3 length equals 17 residues. The CDR3 here is CASSLDPLHGVGETQYF. In nucleotides, the CDR3 is TGCGCCAGCAGCTTGGATCCGTTGCATGGGGTTGGAGAGACCCAGTACTTC.

This clonotype was counted many times. DNA for the CDR3: TGCAGCGTTGAAGGCAGGGGGTTTGGTGAAAAACTGTTTTTT. It codes for CSVEGRGFGEKLFF. The chain employs TRBV29-1 and TRBJ1-4; the match to TRBD1 covers 7 bases. The CDR3 totals 14 residues. Germline trimming cut 1 base from V and 7 bases from J; bases unmatched to any gene: 6. Germline-derived CDR1 and CDR2 are SQVTM and ANQGSEA.

This clonotype was counted only a few times. This sequence joins TRBV7-9 and TRBJ2-2; 8 bases agree with TRBD1. The ends lost 7 bases at V and 7 bases at J; junction bases unmatched: 11. The length of the CDR3 is 15 residues. The germline CDR1 and CDR2 sequences are SEHNR and FQNEAQ (reference sequence). The CDR3 loop reads CASNPTGAGHGELFF. In DNA form, the CDR3 reads TGTGCCAGCAACCCGACAGGGGCCGGACACGGGGAGCTGTTTTTT. Supplemented by reference TRBV7-9 and TRBJ2-2, the full variable domain reads DTGVSQNPRHKITKRGQNVTFRCDPISEHNRLYWYRQTLGQGPEFLTYFQNEAQLEKSRLLSDRFSAERPKGSFSTLEIQRTEQGDSAMYLCASNPTGAGHGELFFGEGSRLTVL.

V usage is TRBV11-2 and J usage is TRBJ2-3; 10 bases fit TRBD2. The CDR3 consists of 17 residues. The V and J ends lost 5 bases and 5 bases, in that order; junction bases with no gene match: 13. Germline CDR1 is SGHAT and CDR2 is FQNNGV. The CDR3 loop reads CASSVDSSLAGLDTQYF. As DNA, the CDR3 is TGTGCCAGCAGCGTGGACAGTTCACTAGCGGGGTTAGATACGCAGTATTTT.

The J gene is TRBJ1-1, the V gene TRBV7-9; D uncertain. Germline V gene lookup returns CDR1 SEHNR and CDR2 FQNEAQ (reference sequence). The length of the CDR3 is 14 residues. With 1 base removed from V and 1 base from J, the gap between germline ends came to 7 bases. DNA for the CDR3: TGTGCCAGCAGCTTAGGTAATCCGAACACTGAAGCTTTCTTT. Its translation: CASSLGNPNTEAFF. Full variable domain (rest looked up from reference TRBV7-9 and TRBJ1-1): DTGVSQNPRHKITKRGQNVTFRCDPISEHNRLYWYRQTLGQGPEFLTYFQNEAQLEKSRLLSDRFSAERPKGSFSTLEIQRTEQGDSAMYLCASSLGNPNTEAFFGQGTRLTVV.

At least ten counts were recorded for this clonotype. The chain employs TRBV30 and TRBJ2-1; TRBD2 matches at 11 bases. This CDR3 is 14 amino acids long. Germline V gives CDR1 GTSNPN, CDR2 SVGIG (reference sequence). J was trimmed by 9 bases and V by 2 bases; bases with no gene match: 6. CDR3 in amino acids: CAWSYSGRAGEQFF. CDR3 sequence (DNA): TGTGCCTGGAGTTATAGCGGGAGGGCGGGTGAGCAGTTCTTC. The full variable domain, its missing parts supplied by reference TRBV30 and TRBJ2-1, is SQTIHQWPATLVQPVGSPLSLECTVEGTSNPNLYWYRQAAGRGLQLLFYSVGIGQISSEVPQNLSASRPQDRQFILSSKKLLLSDSGFYLCAWSYSGRAGEQFFGPGTRLTVL.

By proportion, this clonotype is medium-sized (0.01 to 0.1%). The chain joins TRBV25-1 to TRBJ2-2; 9 bases fit TRBD1. The CDR3 consists of 15 residues. Germline V gene data show CDR1 as MGHDK and CDR2 as SYGVNS. Trimming removed 2 bases from V and 3 bases from J; junction bases left unmatched: 1. The CDR3 DNA reads as TGTGCCAGCAGTGAAGGGGACAGGGACACCGGGGAGCTGTTTTTT. Amino acids: CASSEGDRDTGELFF.

This clonotype showed up many times. The rearrangement uses TRBV6-1 and TRBJ1-6; TRBD1 is a possible D gene (5 bases). Trimming removed 1 base at V and 9 bases at J, with 13 bases between. CDR1 and CDR2 (germline): MNHNS, SASEGT. This CDR3 region has 15 residues. The CDR3 spells CASSEVPRAGSPLHF. The DNA of the CDR3 is TGTGCCAGCAGTGAAGTCCCCAGGGCGGGTTCACCCCTCCACTTT.

Many counts were recorded for this clonotype. The chain combines TRBV24-1 with TRBJ1-1; a weak D match, TRBD1 (5 bases). CDR3 length: 14 residues. V lost 3 bases and J 2 bases, leaving 9 bases between the germline ends. Germline V lookup: CDR1 KGHDR, CDR2 SFDVKD. The CDR3 is CATSDGAVNTEAFF. Here the CDR3 DNA reads TGTGCCACCAGTGATGGGGCAGTAAACACTGAAGCTTTCTTT.

This clonotype has a handful of counts. The chain recombines TRBV7-3 with TRBJ1-1; D is uncertain. CDR1 is SGHTA and CDR2 is FQGTGA in the germline V gene. V was trimmed by 4 bases and J by 0 bases, leaving 9 bases between them. The CDR3 runs 14 residues. DNA of the CDR3: TGTGCCAGCAGCTCCTCCGGCATGAACACTGAAGCTTTCTTT. The encoded protein is CASSSSGMNTEAFF.